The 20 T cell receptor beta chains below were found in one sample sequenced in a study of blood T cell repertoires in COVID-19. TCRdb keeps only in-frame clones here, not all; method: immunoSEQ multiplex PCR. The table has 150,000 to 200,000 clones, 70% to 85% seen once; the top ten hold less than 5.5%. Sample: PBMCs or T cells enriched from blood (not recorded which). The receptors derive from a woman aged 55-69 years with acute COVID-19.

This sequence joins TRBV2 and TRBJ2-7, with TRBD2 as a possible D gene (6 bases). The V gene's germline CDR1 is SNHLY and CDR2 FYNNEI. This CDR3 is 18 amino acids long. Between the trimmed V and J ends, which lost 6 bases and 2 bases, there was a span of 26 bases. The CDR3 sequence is CASSPDGGVFIRPYEQYF. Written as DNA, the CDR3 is TGTGCCAGCAGCCCGGATGGAGGGGTATTTATCCGCCCCTACGAGCAGTACTTC.

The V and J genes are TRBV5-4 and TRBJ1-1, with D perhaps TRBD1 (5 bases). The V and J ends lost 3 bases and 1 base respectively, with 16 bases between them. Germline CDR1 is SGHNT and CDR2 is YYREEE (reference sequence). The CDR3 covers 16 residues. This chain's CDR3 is CASSSGGGGRNTEAFF. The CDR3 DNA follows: TGTGCCAGCAGCTCCGGGGGGGGAGGGCGGAACACTGAAGCTTTCTTT.

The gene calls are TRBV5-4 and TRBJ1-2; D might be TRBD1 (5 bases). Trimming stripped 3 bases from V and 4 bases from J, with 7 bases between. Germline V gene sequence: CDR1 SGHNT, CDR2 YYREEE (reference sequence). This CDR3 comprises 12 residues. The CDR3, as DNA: TGTGCCAGCAGCTCTCAGGGCTATGGCTACACCTTC. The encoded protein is CASSSQGYGYTF.

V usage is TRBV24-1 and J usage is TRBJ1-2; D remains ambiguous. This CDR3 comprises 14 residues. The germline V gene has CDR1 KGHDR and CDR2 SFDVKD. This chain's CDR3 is CVTSPDSRSYGYTF. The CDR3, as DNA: TGTGTCACTTCGCCGGACTCCAGATCATATGGCTACACCTTC.

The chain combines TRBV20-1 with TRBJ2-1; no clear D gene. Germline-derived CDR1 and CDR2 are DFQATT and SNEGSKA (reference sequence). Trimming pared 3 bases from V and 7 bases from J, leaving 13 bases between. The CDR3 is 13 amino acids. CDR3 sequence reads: CSASGLRLNEQFF. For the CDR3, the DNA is TGCAGTGCTAGTGGTCTCAGGTTAAATGAGCAGTTCTTC.

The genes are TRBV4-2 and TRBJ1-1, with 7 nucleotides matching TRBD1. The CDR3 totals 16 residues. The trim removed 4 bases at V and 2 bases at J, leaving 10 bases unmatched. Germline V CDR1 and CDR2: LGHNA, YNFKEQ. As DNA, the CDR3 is TGTGCCAGCAGCCGCTCGGACAGGCGCCCTAACACTGAAGCTTTCTTT. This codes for CASSRSDRRPNTEAFF.

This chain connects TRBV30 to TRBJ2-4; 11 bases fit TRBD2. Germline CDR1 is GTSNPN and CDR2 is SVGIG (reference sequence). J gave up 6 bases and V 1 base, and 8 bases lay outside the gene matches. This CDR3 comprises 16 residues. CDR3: CAWSAGKGTSGNIQYF. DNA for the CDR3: TGTGCCTGGAGTGCAGGGAAAGGGACTAGCGGAAACATTCAGTACTTC.

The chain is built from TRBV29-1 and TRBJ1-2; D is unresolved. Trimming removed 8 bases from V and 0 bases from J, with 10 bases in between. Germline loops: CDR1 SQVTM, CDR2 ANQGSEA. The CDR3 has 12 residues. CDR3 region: CSTSVANYGYTF. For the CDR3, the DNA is TGCAGCACTTCGGTAGCTAACTATGGCTACACCTTC.

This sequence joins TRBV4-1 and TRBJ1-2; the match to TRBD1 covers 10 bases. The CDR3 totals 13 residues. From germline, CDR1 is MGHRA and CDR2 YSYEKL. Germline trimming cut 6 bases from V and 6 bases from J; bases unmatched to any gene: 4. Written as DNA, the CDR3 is TGCGCCAGCAGGGACAGGGGGAAGGATGGCTACACCTTC. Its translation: CASRDRGKDGYTF.

CDR3 DNA: TGTGCCAGCAGCTCGTTACTCCGGGACAGCTACGAGCAGTACTTC. It codes for CASSSLLRDSYEQYF. The rearrangement links TRBV5-4 to TRBJ2-7, with 7 positions matching TRBD1. The V segment lost 3 bases and the J segment 3 bases; nucleotides outside the gene matches: 9. The germline V gene has CDR1 SGHNT and CDR2 YYREEE (reference sequence). The CDR3 totals 15 residues.

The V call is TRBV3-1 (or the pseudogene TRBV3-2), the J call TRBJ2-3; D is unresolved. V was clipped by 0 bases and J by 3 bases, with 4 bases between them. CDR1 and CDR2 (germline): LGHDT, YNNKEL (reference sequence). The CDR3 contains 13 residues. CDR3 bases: TGTGCCAGCAGCCAAGATAGTACAGATACGCAGTATTTT. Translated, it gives CASSQDSTDTQYF.

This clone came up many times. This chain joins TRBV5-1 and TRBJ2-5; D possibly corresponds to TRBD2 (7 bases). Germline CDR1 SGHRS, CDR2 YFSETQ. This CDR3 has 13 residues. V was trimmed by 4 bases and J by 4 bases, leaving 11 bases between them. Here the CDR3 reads CASSPGGGETQYF. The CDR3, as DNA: TGCGCCAGCAGCCCGGGGGGCGGAGAGACCCAGTACTTC.

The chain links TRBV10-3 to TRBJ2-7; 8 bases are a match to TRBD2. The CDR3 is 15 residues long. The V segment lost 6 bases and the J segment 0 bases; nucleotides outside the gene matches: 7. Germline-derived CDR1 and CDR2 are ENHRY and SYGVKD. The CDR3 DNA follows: TGTGCCATCAGAGCCGGACTAGCCAGCTCCTACGAGCAGTACTTC. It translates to CAIRAGLASSYEQYF.

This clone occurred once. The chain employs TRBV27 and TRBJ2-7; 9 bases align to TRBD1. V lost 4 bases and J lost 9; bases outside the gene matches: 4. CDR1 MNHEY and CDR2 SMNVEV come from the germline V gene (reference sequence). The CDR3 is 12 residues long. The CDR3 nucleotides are TGTGCCAGCAGTTACAGGGGGCCCAGGCAGTACGTC. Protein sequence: CASSYRGPRQYV.

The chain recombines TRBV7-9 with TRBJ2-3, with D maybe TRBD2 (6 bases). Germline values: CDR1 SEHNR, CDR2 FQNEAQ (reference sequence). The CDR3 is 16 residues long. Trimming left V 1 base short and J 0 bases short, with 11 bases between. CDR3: CASSLDGAGSTDTQYF. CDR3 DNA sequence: TGTGCCAGCAGCTTAGATGGGGCGGGAAGCACAGATACGCAGTATTTT.

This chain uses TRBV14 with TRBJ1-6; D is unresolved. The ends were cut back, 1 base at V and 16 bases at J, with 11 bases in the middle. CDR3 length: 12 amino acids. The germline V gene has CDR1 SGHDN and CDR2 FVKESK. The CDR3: CASSQAWSGLHF. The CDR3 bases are TGTGCCAGCAGCCAAGCTTGGTCGGGGCTCCACTTT. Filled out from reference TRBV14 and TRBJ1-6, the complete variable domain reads EAGVTQFPSHSVIEKGQTVTLRCDPISGHDNLYWYRRVMGKEIKFLLHFVKESKQDESGMPNNRFLAERTGGTYSTLKVQPAELEDSGVYFCASSQAWSGLHFGNGTRLTVT.

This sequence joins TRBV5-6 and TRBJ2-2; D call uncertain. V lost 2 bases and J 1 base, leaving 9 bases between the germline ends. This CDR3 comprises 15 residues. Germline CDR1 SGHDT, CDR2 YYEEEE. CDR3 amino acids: CASSFLTENTGELFF. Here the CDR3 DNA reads TGTGCCAGCAGCTTCCTCACTGAGAACACCGGGGAGCTGTTTTTT. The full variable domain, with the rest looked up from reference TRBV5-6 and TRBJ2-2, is DAGVTQSPTHLIKTRGQQVTLRCSPKSGHDTVSWYQQALGQGPQFIFQYYEEEERQRGNFPDRFSGHQFPNYSSELNVNALLLGDSALYLCASSFLTENTGELFFGEGSRLTVL.

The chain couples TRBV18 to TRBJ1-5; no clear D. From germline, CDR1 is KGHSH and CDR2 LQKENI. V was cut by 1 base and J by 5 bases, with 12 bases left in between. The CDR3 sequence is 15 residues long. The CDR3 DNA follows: TGTGCCAGCTCACCACTGAGGCAGTCAGATCAGCCCCAGCATTTT. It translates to CASSPLRQSDQPQHF.

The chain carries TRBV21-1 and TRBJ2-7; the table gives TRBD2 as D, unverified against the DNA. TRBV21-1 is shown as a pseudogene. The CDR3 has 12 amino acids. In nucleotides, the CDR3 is TGTGCCAGCAGAAGTGGAGACGACGAGCAGTACTTC. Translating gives CASRSGDDEQYF.

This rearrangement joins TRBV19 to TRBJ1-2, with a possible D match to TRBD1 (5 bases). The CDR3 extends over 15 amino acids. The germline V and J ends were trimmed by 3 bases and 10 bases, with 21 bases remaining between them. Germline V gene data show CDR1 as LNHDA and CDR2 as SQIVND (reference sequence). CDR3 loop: CASSIPGQGTHVYTF. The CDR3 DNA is TGTGCCAGTAGTATCCCAGGGCAGGGTACCCATGTCTACACCTTC.